This T cell receptor (beta chain) originates from a study of T cell clones after liver transplantation. Whole-study context: TCRbeta sequencing after a pre-transplant mixed lymphocyte reaction identified graft-donor-reactive clones, later tracked in post-transplant blood. Tolerance: complete withdrawal held at least one year, liver enzymes staying within twice normal.

The CDR3 runs to 13 residues. CDR1 SGHNT and CDR2 YYREEE come from the germline V gene (reference sequence). The V and J ends lost 9 bases and 8 bases respectively, with 17 bases between them. The method was immunoSEQ multiplex PCR; TCRdb's version includes in-frame clones alone and lacks a portion of them. The repertoire consists of more than 70,000 clones, with around 78% occurring once and the leading ten covering over 2.5%. The chain carries TRBV5-4 and TRBJ1-4; D possibly corresponds to TRBD1 (5 bases). The sequence was collected from a human patient who received a liver transplant. Among the T cells, some may be from the graft donor. The sample here was CD4+ T cells from blood, taken at the 22-month timepoint. This chain's CDR3 is CAKKRGRGEKLFF. CDR3 bases: TGTGCCAAAAAGCGGGGCCGTGGCGAAAAACTGTTTTTT.